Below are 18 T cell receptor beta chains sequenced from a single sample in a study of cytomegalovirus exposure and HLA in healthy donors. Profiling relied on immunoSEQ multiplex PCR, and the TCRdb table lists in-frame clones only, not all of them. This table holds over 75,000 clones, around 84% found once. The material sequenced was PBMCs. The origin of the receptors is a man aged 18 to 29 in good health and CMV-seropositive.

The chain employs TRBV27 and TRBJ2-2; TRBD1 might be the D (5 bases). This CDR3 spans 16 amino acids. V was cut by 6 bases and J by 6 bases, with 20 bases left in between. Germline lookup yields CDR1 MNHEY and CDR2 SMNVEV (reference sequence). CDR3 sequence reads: CASSSSPGIGSGELFF. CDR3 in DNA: TGTGCCAGCAGCTCAAGCCCAGGGATAGGATCCGGGGAGCTGTTTTTT.

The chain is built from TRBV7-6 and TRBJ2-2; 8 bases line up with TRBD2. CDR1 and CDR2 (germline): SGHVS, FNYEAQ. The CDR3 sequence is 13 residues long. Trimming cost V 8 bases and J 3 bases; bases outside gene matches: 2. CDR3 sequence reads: CASSGGYTGELFF. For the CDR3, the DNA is TGTGCCAGCTCGGGGGGGTACACCGGGGAGCTGTTTTTT. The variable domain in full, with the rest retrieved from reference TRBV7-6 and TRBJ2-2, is GAGVSQSPRYKVTKRGQDVALRCDPISGHVSLYWYRQALGQGPEFLTYFNYEAQQDKSGLPNDRFSAERPEGSISTLTIQRTEQRDSAMYRCASSGGYTGELFFGEGSRLTVL.

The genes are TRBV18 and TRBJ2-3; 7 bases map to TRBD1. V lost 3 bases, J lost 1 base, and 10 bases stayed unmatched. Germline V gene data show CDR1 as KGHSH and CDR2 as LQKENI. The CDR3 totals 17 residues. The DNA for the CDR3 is TGTGCCAGCTCACCCATAGAGGGGGCTCTTGGCACAGATACGCAGTATTTT. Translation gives CASSPIEGALGTDTQYF.

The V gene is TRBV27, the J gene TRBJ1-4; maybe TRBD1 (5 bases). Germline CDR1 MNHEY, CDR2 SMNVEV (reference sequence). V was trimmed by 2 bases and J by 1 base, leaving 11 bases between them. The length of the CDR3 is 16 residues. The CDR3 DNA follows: TGTGCCAGCAGTTTAGGGGCTGTCCAAACTAATGAAAAACTGTTTTTT. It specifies CASSLGAVQTNEKLFF.

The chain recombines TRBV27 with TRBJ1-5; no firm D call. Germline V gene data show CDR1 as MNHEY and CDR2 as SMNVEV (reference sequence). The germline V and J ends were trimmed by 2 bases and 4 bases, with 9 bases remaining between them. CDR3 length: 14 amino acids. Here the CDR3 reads CASSLAAENQPQHF. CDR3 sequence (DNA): TGTGCCAGCAGTTTAGCGGCGGAAAATCAGCCCCAGCATTTT.

CDR3 nucleotide sequence: TGCGCCAGCAGCTTTAGAGGCACCGGGGAGCTGTTTTTT. It is translated as CASSFRGTGELFF. The genes are TRBV5-1 and TRBJ2-2; unclear D gene. V was pared by 2 bases and J by 4 bases, with 6 bases between. The germline CDR1 and CDR2 sequences are SGHRS and YFSETQ. The CDR3 length is 13 residues.

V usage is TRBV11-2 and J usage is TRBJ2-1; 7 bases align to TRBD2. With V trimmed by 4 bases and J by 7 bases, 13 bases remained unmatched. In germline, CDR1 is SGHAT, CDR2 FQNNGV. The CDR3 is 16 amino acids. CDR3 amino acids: CASSSSATAAGNEQFF. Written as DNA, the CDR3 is TGTGCCAGCAGCTCCTCGGCGACCGCAGCGGGGAATGAGCAGTTCTTC.

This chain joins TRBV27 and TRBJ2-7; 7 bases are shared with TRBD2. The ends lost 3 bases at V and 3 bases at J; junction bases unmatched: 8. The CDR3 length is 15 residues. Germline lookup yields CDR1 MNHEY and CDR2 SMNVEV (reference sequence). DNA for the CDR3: TGTGCCAGCAGTTTTGCCCCGGGGGGAGTCTACGAGCAGTACTTC. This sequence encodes CASSFAPGGVYEQYF.

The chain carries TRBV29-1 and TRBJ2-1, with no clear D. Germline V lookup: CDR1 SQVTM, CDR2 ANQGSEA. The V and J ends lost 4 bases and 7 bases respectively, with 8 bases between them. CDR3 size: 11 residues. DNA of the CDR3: TGCAGCGTTGCCGCTAGGAATGAGCAGTTCTTC. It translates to CSVAARNEQFF.

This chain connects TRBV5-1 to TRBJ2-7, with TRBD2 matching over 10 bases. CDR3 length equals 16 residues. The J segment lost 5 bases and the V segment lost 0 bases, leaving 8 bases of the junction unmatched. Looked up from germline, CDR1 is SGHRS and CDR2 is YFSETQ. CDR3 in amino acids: CASSLALAGVTDEQYF. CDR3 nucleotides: TGCGCCAGCAGCTTGGCTCTAGCGGGAGTAACTGACGAGCAGTACTTC.

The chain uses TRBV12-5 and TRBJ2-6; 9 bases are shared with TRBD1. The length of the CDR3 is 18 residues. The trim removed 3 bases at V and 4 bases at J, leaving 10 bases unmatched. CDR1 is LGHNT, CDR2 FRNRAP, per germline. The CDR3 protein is CASGFQTGTGTGANVLTF. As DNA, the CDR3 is TGTGCTAGTGGTTTTCAGACCGGGACAGGGACCGGGGCCAACGTCCTGACTTTC.

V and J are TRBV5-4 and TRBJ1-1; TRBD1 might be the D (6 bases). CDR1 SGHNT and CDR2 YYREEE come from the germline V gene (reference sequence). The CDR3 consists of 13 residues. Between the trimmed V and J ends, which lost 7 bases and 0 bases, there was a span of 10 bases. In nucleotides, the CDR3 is TGTGCCAGCCGGGACACTCTGAACACTGAAGCTTTCTTT. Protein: CASRDTLNTEAFF.

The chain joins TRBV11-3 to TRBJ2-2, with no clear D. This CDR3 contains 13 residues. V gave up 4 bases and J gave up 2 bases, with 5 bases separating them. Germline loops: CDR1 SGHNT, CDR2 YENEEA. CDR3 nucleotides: TGTGCCAGCAGCTCCCGTAACACCGGGGAGCTGTTTTTT. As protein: CASSSRNTGELFF.

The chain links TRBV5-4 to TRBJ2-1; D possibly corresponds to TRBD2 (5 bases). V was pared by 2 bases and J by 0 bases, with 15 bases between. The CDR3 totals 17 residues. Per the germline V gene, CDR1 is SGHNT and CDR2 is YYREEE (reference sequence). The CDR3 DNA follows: TGTGCCAGCAGCTTTGCTCAAAGCGGATACTCCTACAATGAGCAGTTCTTC. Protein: CASSFAQSGYSYNEQFF.

CDR3: CASSLGGQGGRAYYNEQFF. DNA for the CDR3: TGTGCCAGCAGTTTGGGGGGGCAAGGCGGGAGGGCCTATTACAATGAGCAGTTCTTC. V gene TRBV28 combines with J gene TRBJ2-1; 9 nucleotides match TRBD2. Germline loops: CDR1 MDHEN, CDR2 SYDVKM. The J segment lost 4 bases and the V segment lost 3 bases, leaving 16 bases of the junction unmatched. The CDR3 is 19 residues long.

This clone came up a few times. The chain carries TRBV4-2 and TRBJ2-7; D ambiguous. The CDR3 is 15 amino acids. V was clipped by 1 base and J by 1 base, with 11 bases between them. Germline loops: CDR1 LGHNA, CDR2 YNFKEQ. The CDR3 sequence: CASSQGVGGSYEQYV. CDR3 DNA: TGTGCCAGCAGCCAAGGGGTAGGCGGATCCTACGAGCAGTACGTC.

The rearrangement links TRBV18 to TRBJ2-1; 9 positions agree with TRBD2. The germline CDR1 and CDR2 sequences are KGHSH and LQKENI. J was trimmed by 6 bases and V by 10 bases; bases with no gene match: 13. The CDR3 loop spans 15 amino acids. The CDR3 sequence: CATCDGTSRFNEQFF. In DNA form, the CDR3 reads TGTGCCACCTGCGACGGGACTAGCCGATTCAATGAGCAGTTCTTC.

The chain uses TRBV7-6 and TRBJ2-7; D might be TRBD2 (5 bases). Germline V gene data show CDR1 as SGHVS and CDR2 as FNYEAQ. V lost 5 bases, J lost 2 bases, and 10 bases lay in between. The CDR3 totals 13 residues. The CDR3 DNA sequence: TGTGCCAGCAGCCAAAGCGGTCCCTACGAGCAGTACTTC. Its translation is CASSQSGPYEQYF. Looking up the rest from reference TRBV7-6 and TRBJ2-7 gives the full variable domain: GAGVSQSPRYKVTKRGQDVALRCDPISGHVSLYWYRQALGQGPEFLTYFNYEAQQDKSGLPNDRFSAERPEGSISTLTIQRTEQRDSAMYRCASSQSGPYEQYFGPGTRLTVT.